This T cell receptor beta chain is from a study of response to subunit inactivated influenza vaccine. General study findings and limits: Each seasonal influenza vaccination, the authors suggested, recruits few new T cells.

Germline trimming cut 5 bases from V and 7 bases from J; bases unmatched to any gene: 12. CDR1 is SGHAT, CDR2 FQNNGV, per germline. The CDR3 has 16 amino acids. In regard to this clonotype: Its antigen remains unknown.

A single record per CDR3 protein comes from TCRdb applying MiXCR to the RT-PCR reads. The table includes around 500,000 distinct CDR3 sequences, approximately 11% detected once. The clonotype was recovered from a man in his fifties who received an inactivated influenza vaccine. The V call is TRBV11-2, the J call TRBJ2-1, with 9 bases that match TRBD2. Sequenced here: PBMCs from blood, sampled roughly 47 days after vaccination. This CDR3 is CASSPQPAGGINEQFF. For the CDR3, the DNA is TGTGCCAGCAGCCCGCAACCAGCGGGAGGTATTAATGAGCAGTTCTTC.